One sample yielded the 4 T cell receptor beta chains listed below, sequenced in a study of control samples from healthy donors and cancer patients. Libraries were prepared by immunoSEQ multiplex PCR; TCRdb keeps only in-frame clonotypes and omits some of them. The table shows 84,000 or so clones, with around 91% occurring only once. Sequencing was carried out using blood. The receptor set was obtained from a man between 45 and 60 years old in good health.

This clone appeared a single time. The V call is TRBV6-6, the J call TRBJ1-3; D call uncertain. Per the germline V gene, CDR1 is MNHNY and CDR2 is SVGAGI (reference sequence). V was trimmed by 0 bases and J by 0 bases, leaving 9 bases between them. The CDR3 is made up of 16 amino acids. In DNA, the CDR3 is TGTGCCAGCAGTTACTCCTCCGCCAGCTCTGGAAACACCATATATTTT. Amino acid sequence: CASSYSSASSGNTIYF.

The rearrangement links TRBV19 to TRBJ1-1; D call uncertain. The CDR3 is 13 amino acids. Between the trimmed V and J ends, which lost 3 bases and 1 base, there was a span of 6 bases. Germline-derived CDR1 and CDR2 are LNHDA and SQIVND (reference sequence). CDR3 DNA sequence: TGTGCCAGTAGTATTCAAAGGAACACTGAAGCTTTCTTT. Protein product: CASSIQRNTEAFF.

CDR3 protein: CATTRGPNEKLFF. The CDR3 coding sequence is TGTGCCACCACCAGGGGACCTAATGAAAAACTGTTTTTT. The chain joins TRBV24-1 to TRBJ1-4, with D possibly matching TRBD1 (6 bases). The CDR3 length is 13 residues. V shed 8 bases and J shed 3 bases, with 9 bases lying between them. CDR1 and CDR2 from the germline V gene are KGHDR and SFDVKD.

In its sample, this clone was seen once. The V call is TRBV27, the J call TRBJ1-1; D unclear. The CDR3 consists of 13 residues. V was pared by 0 bases and J by 4 bases, with 6 bases between. Germline-derived CDR1 and CDR2 are MNHEY and SMNVEV (reference sequence). The CDR3 nucleotides are TGTGCCAGCAGTTTATCCCCCCTCACTGAAGCTTTCTTT. This gives the protein CASSLSPLTEAFF.